The 5 T cell receptor beta chains presented below share a single source sample, sequenced in a study of breast tumors, draining lymph nodes, adjacent tissues (dated by TCRdb to the mid-2010s). The library came from multiplex PCR. The sample was run on an Illumina HiSeq 2000. TCRdb itself trimmed the public reads at Q25 with fastp, ran MiXCR and retained productive beta chains. Each entry is one CDR3 protein sequence, shown with its most common DNA and genes. This sample holds roughly 260,000 distinct CDR3 sequences; over 25% were observed only once. The ten biggest clones cover roughly 1.2% of the sample. The axillary draining lymph nodes of breast cancer patients were the source of the lymph node samples. Sequencing used axillary lymph node tissue. These receptors were obtained from a female donor with breast cancer. Some clones in this sample may be carry-over from other donors' samples.

This chain uses TRBV7-2 with TRBJ1-4, with D perhaps matching TRBD1 (6 bases). Trimming stripped 3 bases from V and 8 bases from J, with 13 bases between. CDR3 length: 14 amino acids. Germline assignment: CDR1 SGHTA and CDR2 FQGNSA. The CDR3, as DNA: TGTGCCAGCAGCTTTTACAGGGCGGGCGAAAAACTGTTTTTT. Protein sequence: CASSFYRAGEKLFF. Looking up the rest from reference TRBV7-2 and TRBJ1-4 gives the full variable domain: GAGVSQSPSNKVTEKGKDVELRCDPISGHTALYWYRQSLGQGLEFLIYFQGNSAPDKSGLPSDRFSAERTGGSVSTLTIQRTQQEDSAVYLCASSFYRAGEKLFFGSGTQLSVL.

The chain has TRBV12-3 or TRBV12-4 and TRBJ2-3; 10 bases are shared with TRBD2. The CDR3 length is 16 residues. With 6 bases clipped from V and 1 base from J, the junction kept 7 bases outside the gene matches. The CDR3 sequence: CASRPSGLAGTDTQYF. The CDR3 DNA follows: TGTGCCAGCAGGCCTTCCGGACTAGCGGGCACAGATACGCAGTATTTT.

The rearrangement joins TRBV6-1 to TRBJ2-1; 11 nucleotides line up with TRBD1. There are 15 residues in the CDR3. The trim removed 5 bases at V and 7 bases at J, leaving 7 bases unmatched. Germline V gene sequence: CDR1 MNHNS, CDR2 SASEGT. The CDR3 DNA is TGTGCCAGCAGTTTCGCCGGGACAGGGGGTAATGAGCAGTTCTTC. Amino acids: CASSFAGTGGNEQFF.

In this sample, this clonotype turned up a few times. A read error may be the cause here, since a much bigger clone is one base away. This chain connects TRBV9 to TRBJ2-1; TRBD2 matches at 14 bases. The CDR3 extends over 18 amino acids. The V gene end was trimmed by 2 bases and the J gene end by 6 bases; junction bases not matched to a gene: 10. Looked up from germline, CDR1 is SGDLS and CDR2 is YYNGEE. In nucleotides, the CDR3 is TGTGCCAGCAGCGTTCCCCGACTAGCGGGAGGGGGGGCCAATGAGCAGTTCTTC. Protein product: CASSVPRLAGGGANEQFF.

The CDR3 loop is CASSEGRGFRGLDNQPQHF. In nucleotides, the CDR3 is TGTGCCAGCAGTGAAGGTCGCGGTTTCAGGGGCCTTGACAATCAGCCCCAGCATTTT. The V call is TRBV6-1, the J call TRBJ1-5, with a weak D call TRBD1 (6 bases). Deletions cut 1 base from V and 3 bases from J, with 22 bases between. The CDR3 has 19 amino acids. Per germline, CDR1 MNHNS and CDR2 SASEGT.